A selection of T cell receptor beta chains follows, all from one sample in a study of T-cell reconstitution after alpha-beta-depleted transplantation in children. In TCRdb, the PCR reads were re-called with MiXCR into one record per CDR3 protein. The profile shows some 400,000 distinct CDR3 sequences, around 21% of them singletons. Source: PBMCs from the stem cell graft donor, taken from the stem cell graft. These receptors came from a human donor who donated a stem cell graft to a child with acute myeloid leukemia. Each CDR3 is given with its conserved first and last residue. The D gene is left open where the match is weak. Clone size appears in some rows only: once, few, many, or a class for an expanded clone.

TRBJ2-1 | few | TRBV20-1 | TRBD2 | TGCAGTGCCATTGGGACTAGCGGGACCGCCTACAATGAGCAGTTCTTC | CSAIGTSGTAYNEQFF
TRBJ2-1 | many | TRBV20-1 | TRBD2 | TGCAGTGCTACCTTAGCGGGAGGCCCCTACAATGAGCAGTTCTTC | CSATLAGGPYNEQFF
TRBJ2-1 | few | TRBV20-1 | . | TGCAGTGCTAGAGACCGGGACACCGACAATGAGCAGTTCTTC | CSARDRDTDNEQFF
TRBJ2-7 | . | TRBV6-2/TRBV6-3 | . | TGTGCCAGCAGTTACTCGAACCCGGCATCCTCCTACGAGCAGTACTTC | CASSYSNPASSYEQYF
TRBJ2-7 | . | TRBV4-1 | . | TGCGCCAGCAGCCAAGAAGGTGCCGAGCAGTACTTC | CASSQEGAEQYF
TRBJ2-7 | few | TRBV10-3 | . | TGTGCCATCAGATCCACCCAAGAGACTAGTCTGTTCGAGCAGTACTTC | CAIRSTQETSLFEQYF
TRBJ1-2 | few | TRBV4-2 | TRBD1 | TGTGCCAGCAGCCAAGGACAGGGTCAAGACTATGGCTACACCTTC | CASSQGQGQDYGYTF
TRBJ2-7 | . | TRBV7-2 | . | TGTGCCAGCAGGCCCGGGACACCAGGGGACCAGCAGTACTTC | CASRPGTPGDQQYF
TRBJ2-7 | . | TRBV5-1 | TRBD1 | TGCGCCAGCAGCTTGGAAGGGACAGGGGGCTACGAGCAGTACTTC | CASSLEGTGGYEQYF
TRBJ1-6 | few | TRBV6-1 | . | TGTGCCAGCACACCACAGGGCCTTAATTCACCCCTCCACTTT | CASTPQGLNSPLHF
TRBJ2-5 | once | TRBV7-8 | TRBD2 | TGTGCCAGCAGCCCGGGACTAGCGGAGGTCCAAGAGACCCAGTACTTC | CASSPGLAEVQETQYF
TRBJ2-7 | many | TRBV5-1 | . | TGCGCCAGCAGCCAAACGGGACCCTACGAGCAGTACTTC | CASSQTGPYEQYF
TRBJ1-1 | many | TRBV29-1 | TRBD1 | TGCAGCGTGGTGACAGGGGCCGCAGGTGAAGCTTTCTTT | CSVVTGAAGEAFF
TRBJ2-7 | . | TRBV5-1 | . | TGCGCCAGCAGCCTGTCGGGCGGAGGACAGGAGCAGTACTTC | CASSLSGGGQEQYF
TRBJ2-1 | . | TRBV4-1 | TRBD2 | TGCGCCAGCAGCCAAGATCGGAGTAGCGGGAGGGCTAGGCAGTTCTTC | CASSQDRSSGRARQFF
TRBJ2-7 | many | TRBV11-2 | TRBD2 | TGTGCCAGCAGCCAGGGACTAGCGGGAGTGTACGAGCAGTACTTC | CASSQGLAGVYEQYF